This T cell receptor beta chain was retrieved from a study of technical replicates of blood from a few donors. This clone came up once. Produced via immunoSEQ multiplex PCR; TCRdb's table is partial and in-frame only. The table shows approximately 81,000 clones, with almost 96% occurring only once. The CDR3 totals 14 residues. Germline V gene lookup returns CDR1 SGHKS and CDR2 YYEKEE (reference sequence). Trimming stripped 4 bases from V and 5 bases from J, with 15 bases between. The V call is TRBV5-5, the J call TRBJ2-5, with D perhaps matching TRBD1 (5 bases). The sequence was collected from a human donor in good health. Material: T cells isolated from PBMCs. For the CDR3, the DNA is TGTGCCAGCAGCGAAGGTGACAGTCGGGAGACCCAGTACTTC. Residues: CASSEGDSRETQYF. The entire variable domain, with the rest obtained from reference TRBV5-5 and TRBJ2-5, is as follows: DAGVTQSPTHLIKTRGQQVTLRCSPISGHKSVSWYQQVLGQGPQFIFQYYEKEERGRGNFPDRFSARQFPNYSSELNVNALLLGDSALYLCASSEGDSRETQYFGPGTRLLVL.